Below are 6 T cell receptor beta chains sequenced from a single sample in a study of blood T cell repertoires in COVID-19. Data came from immunoSEQ multiplex PCR; TCRdb stores just in-frame clones and leaves some out. The sample carries roughly 250,000 clones, around 85% recorded once. Sequenced material: PBMCs or T cells enriched from blood (not recorded which). Receptors originate from a woman aged 25 to 45 who had recovered from COVID-19.

The chain employs TRBV7-8 and TRBJ2-3; TRBD1 matches at 8 bases. This CDR3 is built from 14 residues. The germline V gene has CDR1 SGHVS and CDR2 FQNEAQ. With 4 bases clipped from V and 4 bases from J, the junction kept 4 bases outside the gene matches. This CDR3 reads CASSSQGAADTQYF. CDR3 DNA: TGTGCCAGCAGCTCGCAGGGGGCAGCAGATACGCAGTATTTT.

The chain employs TRBV11-2 and TRBJ1-2; D is uncertain. Trimming removed 1 base from V and 4 bases from J, with 10 bases in between. The germline CDR1 and CDR2 sequences are SGHAT and FQNNGV. The length of the CDR3 is 14 residues. The CDR3: CASSLGPISYGYTF. The DNA of the CDR3 is TGTGCCAGCAGCTTAGGGCCGATCTCCTATGGCTACACCTTC.

Notes on this clone: Other DNA sequences in the sample encode the same CDR3. DNA for the CDR3: TGTGCCAGCAGCCCGGGCTACGAGCAGTACTTC. Its protein is CASSPGYEQYF. V is TRBV7-9 and J is TRBJ2-7; no definite D call. The CDR3 length is 11 residues. Germline V gene lookup returns CDR1 SEHNR and CDR2 FQNEAQ (reference sequence). V dropped 5 bases and J dropped 3 bases, with 5 bases sitting between them.

This clone was picked up one time. This rearrangement joins TRBV6-2 or TRBV6-3 to TRBJ1-1, with 9 nucleotides matching TRBD1. The germline V gene has CDR1 MNHEY and CDR2 SVGEGT. V dropped 6 bases and J dropped 11; count of bases not matched to a gene: 10. CDR3 length: 13 residues. In DNA, the CDR3 is TGTGCCAGCAGCTCGGCCCGGGACAGGGATGCTTTCTTT. Its protein is CASSSARDRDAFF.

V is TRBV4-1 and J is TRBJ1-2; 7 nucleotides align to TRBD1. The germline CDR1 and CDR2 sequences are MGHRA and YSYEKL. This CDR3 is 17 amino acids long. After removal of 1 base from V and 7 bases from J, the junction contained 15 bases not matched to a gene. In DNA form, the CDR3 reads TGCGCCAGCAGCCAAGCGGACCTAGCCCCCGGGACAGCTGGCTACACCTTC. Protein sequence: CASSQADLAPGTAGYTF.

This clone has only a few counts. The chain joins TRBV7-9 to TRBJ1-2; D not certain. Trimming shortened V by 2 bases and J by 5 bases, and 18 bases separated the two germline ends. Germline V gives CDR1 SEHNR, CDR2 FQNEAQ (reference sequence). CDR3 size: 16 residues. CDR3 amino acids: CASSLSPGVRQYGYTF. In DNA, the CDR3 is TGTGCCAGCAGCTTATCGCCCGGGGTCAGGCAATATGGCTACACCTTC.